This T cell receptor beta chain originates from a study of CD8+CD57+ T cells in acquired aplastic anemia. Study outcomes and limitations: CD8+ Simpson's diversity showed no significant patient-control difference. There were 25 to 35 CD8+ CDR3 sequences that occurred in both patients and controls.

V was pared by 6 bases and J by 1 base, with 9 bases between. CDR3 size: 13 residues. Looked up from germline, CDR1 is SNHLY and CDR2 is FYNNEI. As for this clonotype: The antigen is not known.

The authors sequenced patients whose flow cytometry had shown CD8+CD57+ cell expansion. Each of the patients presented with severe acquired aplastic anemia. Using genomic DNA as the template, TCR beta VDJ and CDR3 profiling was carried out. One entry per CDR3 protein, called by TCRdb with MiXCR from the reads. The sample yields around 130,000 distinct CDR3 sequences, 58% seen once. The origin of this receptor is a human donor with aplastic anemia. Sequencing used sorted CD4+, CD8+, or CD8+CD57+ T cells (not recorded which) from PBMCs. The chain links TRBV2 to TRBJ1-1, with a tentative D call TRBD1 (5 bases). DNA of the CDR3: TGTGCCAGCAGCTACGGGACGAACACTGAAGCTTTCTTT. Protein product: CASSYGTNTEAFF.